The T cell receptor beta chain described here comes from a study of cytomegalovirus exposure and HLA in healthy donors. The study, taken as a whole, reports: Reportedly, diagnosis of cytomegalovirus status by the classifier showed high specificity and sensitivity. Cytomegalovirus association was assigned to more than 150 TCR beta chains.

As regards this clone: Its target is not known.

Per the germline V gene, CDR1 is LNHDA and CDR2 is SQIVND (reference sequence). V was clipped by 5 bases and J by 3 bases, with 17 bases between them. This CDR3 is built from 17 residues. Data came from immunoSEQ multiplex PCR; TCRdb stores just in-frame clones and leaves some out. The sample carries 100,000 to 150,000 clones, 88% recorded once. The chain carries TRBV19 and TRBJ2-6; D not certain. The source is a man aged 25 to 40 in good health and CMV-seronegative. The sample comprised PBMCs. CDR3 residues: CASSVMSGPGGANVLTF. For the CDR3, the DNA is TGTGCCAGTAGTGTTATGTCAGGCCCTGGTGGGGCCAACGTCCTGACTTTC.